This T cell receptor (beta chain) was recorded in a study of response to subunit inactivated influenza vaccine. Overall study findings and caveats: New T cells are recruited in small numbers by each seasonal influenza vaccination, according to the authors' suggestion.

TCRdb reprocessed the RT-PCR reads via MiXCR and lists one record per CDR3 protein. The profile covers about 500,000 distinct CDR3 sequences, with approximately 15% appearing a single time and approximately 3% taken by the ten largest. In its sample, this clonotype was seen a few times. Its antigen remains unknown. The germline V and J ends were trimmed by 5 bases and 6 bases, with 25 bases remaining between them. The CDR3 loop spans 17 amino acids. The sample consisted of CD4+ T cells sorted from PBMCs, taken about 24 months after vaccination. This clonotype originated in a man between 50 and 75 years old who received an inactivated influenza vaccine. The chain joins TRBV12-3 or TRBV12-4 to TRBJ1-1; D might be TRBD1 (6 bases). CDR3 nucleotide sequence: TGTGCCAGCAGTCGGGGGCTAGACAGTTTCTCCCCTGCTGAAGCTTTCTTT. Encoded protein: CASSRGLDSFSPAEAFF.